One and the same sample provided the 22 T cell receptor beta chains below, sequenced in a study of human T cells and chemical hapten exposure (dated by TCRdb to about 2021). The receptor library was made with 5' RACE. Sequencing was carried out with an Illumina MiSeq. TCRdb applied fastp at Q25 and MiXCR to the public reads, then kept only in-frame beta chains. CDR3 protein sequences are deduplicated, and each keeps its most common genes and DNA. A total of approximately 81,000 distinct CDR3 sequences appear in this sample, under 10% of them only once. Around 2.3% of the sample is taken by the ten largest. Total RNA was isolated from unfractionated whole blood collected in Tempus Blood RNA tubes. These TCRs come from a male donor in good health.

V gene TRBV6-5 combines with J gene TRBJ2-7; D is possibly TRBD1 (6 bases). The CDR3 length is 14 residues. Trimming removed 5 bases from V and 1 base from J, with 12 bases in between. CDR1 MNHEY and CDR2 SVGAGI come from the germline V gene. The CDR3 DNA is TGTGCCAGCAGTGGTGGGACAAAATCCTACGAGCAGTACTTC. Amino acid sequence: CASSGGTKSYEQYF.

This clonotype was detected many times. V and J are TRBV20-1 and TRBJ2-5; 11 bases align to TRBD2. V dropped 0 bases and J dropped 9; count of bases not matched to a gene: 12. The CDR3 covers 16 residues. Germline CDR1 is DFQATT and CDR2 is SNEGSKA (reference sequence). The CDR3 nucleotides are TGCAGTGCTAGAGATATTCGGCTAGCGGGAGGTGAGGCCCAGTACTTC. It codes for CSARDIRLAGGEAQYF.

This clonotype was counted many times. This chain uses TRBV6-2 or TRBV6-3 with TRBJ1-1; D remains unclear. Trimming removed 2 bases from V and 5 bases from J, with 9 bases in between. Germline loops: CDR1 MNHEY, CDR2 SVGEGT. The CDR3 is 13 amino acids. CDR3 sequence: CASSYGVRTEAFF. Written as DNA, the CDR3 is TGTGCCAGCAGTTACGGGGTTAGGACTGAAGCTTTCTTT.

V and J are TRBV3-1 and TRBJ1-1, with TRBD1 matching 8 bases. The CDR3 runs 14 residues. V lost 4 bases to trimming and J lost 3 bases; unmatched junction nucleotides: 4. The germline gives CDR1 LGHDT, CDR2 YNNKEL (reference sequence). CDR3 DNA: TGTGCCAGCAGCCCGACAGGGGAGGACACTGAAGCTTTCTTT. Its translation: CASSPTGEDTEAFF.

Here the CDR3 reads CASSYPGNTEAFF. As DNA, the CDR3 is TGTGCCAGCAGTTACCCAGGGAACACTGAAGCTTTCTTT. This chain links TRBV6-5 with TRBJ1-1, with D hard to call. Germline V lookup: CDR1 MNHEY, CDR2 SVGAGI. Trimming left V 2 bases short and J 1 base short, with 5 bases between. The CDR3 contains 13 residues.

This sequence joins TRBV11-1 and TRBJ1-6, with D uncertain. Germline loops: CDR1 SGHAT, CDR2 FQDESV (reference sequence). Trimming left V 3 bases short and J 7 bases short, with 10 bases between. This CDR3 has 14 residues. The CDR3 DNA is TGTGCCAGCAGCTTGCCAGCCGAGAATTCACCCCTCCACTTT. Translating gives CASSLPAENSPLHF.

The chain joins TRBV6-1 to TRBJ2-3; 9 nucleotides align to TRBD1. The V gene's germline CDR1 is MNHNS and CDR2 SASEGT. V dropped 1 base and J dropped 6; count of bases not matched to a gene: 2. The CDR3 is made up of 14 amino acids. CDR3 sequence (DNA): TGTGCCAGCAGTGAAGGGGGGACAGGGGATACGCAGTATTTT. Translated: CASSEGGTGDTQYF.

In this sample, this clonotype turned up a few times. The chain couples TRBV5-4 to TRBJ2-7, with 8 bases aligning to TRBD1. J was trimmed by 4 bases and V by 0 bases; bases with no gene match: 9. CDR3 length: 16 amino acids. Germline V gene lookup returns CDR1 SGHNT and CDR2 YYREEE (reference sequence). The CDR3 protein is CASSLAPRGRRYEQYF. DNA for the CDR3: TGTGCCAGCAGCTTGGCTCCCAGGGGGCGCCGTTACGAGCAGTACTTC.

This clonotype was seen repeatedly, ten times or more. The CDR3, as DNA: TGTGCCAGCAAAGATCCTAGCTCCTACGAGCAGTACTTC. Its protein product is CASKDPSSYEQYF. The chain combines TRBV7-2 with TRBJ2-7, with no clear D. V lost 7 bases and J 0 bases, leaving 10 bases between the germline ends. Germline CDR1 is SGHTA and CDR2 is FQGNSA. There are 13 residues in the CDR3.

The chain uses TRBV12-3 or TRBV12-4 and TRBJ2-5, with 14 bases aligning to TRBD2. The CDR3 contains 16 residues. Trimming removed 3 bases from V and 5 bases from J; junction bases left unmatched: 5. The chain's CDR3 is CASSFRTSGRLETQYF. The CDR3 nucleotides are TGTGCCAGCAGTTTTAGGACTAGCGGGAGGCTCGAGACCCAGTACTTC.

The CDR3 DNA is TGTGCCAGCAGCCCGGGACATGGGTATGGCTACACCTTC. Its translation: CASSPGHGYGYTF. The chain couples TRBV7-2 to TRBJ1-2, with D tentatively TRBD1 (6 bases). The CDR3 extends over 13 amino acids. V was trimmed by 5 bases and J by 5 bases, leaving 12 bases between them. Per germline, CDR1 SGHTA and CDR2 FQGNSA.

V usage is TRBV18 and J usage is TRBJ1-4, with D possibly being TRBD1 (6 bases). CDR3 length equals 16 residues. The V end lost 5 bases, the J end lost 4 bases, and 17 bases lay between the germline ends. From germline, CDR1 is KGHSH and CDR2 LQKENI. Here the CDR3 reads CASSRTTGADNEKLFF. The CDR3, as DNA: TGTGCCAGCTCAAGAACGACGGGGGCGGATAATGAAAAACTGTTTTTT.

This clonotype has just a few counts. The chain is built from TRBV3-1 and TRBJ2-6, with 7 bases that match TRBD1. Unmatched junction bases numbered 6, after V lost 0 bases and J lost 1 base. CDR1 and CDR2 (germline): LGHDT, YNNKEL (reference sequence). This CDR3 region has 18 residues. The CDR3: CASSQEHRGYSGANVLTF. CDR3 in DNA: TGTGCCAGCAGCCAAGAGCACAGGGGCTATTCTGGGGCCAACGTCCTGACTTTC.

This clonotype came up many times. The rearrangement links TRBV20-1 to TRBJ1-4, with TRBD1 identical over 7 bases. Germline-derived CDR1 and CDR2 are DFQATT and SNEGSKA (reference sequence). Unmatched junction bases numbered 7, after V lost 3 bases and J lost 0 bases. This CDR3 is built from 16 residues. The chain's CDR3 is CSASGGDRATNEKLFF. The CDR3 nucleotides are TGCAGTGCTAGTGGCGGGGACAGAGCAACTAATGAAAAACTGTTTTTT.

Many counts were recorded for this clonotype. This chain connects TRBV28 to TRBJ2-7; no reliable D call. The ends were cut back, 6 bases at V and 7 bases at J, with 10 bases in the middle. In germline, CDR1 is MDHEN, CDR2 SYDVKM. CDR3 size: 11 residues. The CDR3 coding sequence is TGTGCCAGCAGCCGGGCCCGGGAGCAGTACTTC. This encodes CASSRAREQYF. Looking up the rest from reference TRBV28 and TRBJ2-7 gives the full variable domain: DVKVTQSSRYLVKRTGEKVFLECVQDMDHENMFWYRQDPGLGLRLIYFSYDVKMKEKGDIPEGYSVSREKKERFSLILESASTNQTSMYLCASSRAREQYFGPGTRLTVT.

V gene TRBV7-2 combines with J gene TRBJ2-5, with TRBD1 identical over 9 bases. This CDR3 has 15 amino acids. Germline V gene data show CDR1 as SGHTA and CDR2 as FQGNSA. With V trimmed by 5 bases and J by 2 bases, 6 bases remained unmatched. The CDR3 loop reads CASSRNRGPQETQYF. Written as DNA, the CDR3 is TGTGCCAGCAGCAGAAACAGGGGGCCTCAAGAGACCCAGTACTTC.

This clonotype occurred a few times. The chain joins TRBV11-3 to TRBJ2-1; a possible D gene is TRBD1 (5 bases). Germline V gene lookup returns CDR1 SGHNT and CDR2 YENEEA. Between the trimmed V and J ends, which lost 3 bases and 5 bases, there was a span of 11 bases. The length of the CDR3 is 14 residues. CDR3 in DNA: TGTGCCAGCAGCTTGACAGTGACCGACAATGAGCAGTTCTTC. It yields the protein CASSLTVTDNEQFF.

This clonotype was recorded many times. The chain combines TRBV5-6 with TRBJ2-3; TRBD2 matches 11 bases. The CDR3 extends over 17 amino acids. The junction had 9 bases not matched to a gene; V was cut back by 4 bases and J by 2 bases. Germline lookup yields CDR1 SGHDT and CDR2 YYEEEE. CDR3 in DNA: TGTGCCAGCAGCCTATTAGCGGGAGGGCCAATCACAGATACGCAGTATTTT. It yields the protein CASSLLAGGPITDTQYF. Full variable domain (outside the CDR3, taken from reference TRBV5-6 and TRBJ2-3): DAGVTQSPTHLIKTRGQQVTLRCSPKSGHDTVSWYQQALGQGPQFIFQYYEEEERQRGNFPDRFSGHQFPNYSSELNVNALLLGDSALYLCASSLLAGGPITDTQYFGPGTRLTVL.

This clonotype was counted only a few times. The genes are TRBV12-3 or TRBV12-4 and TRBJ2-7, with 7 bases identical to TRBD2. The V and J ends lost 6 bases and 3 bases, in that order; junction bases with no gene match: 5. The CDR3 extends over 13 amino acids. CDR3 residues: CASSGTNLYEQYF. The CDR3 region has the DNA TGTGCCAGCAGCGGGACTAACCTCTACGAGCAGTACTTC.

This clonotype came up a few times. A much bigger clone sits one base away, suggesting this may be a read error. The CDR3 region has the DNA TGTGCCAGCAGTTACCCCCTAGCGGGAGGTCGTCATGAGCAGTTCTTC. Protein: CASSYPLAGGRHEQFF. The V gene is TRBV6-2 or TRBV6-3, the J gene TRBJ2-1, with 11 bases lining up with TRBD2. Trimming at V came to 2 bases and at J to 8 bases, leaving 8 bases not matched to a gene. In germline, CDR1 is MNHEY, CDR2 SVGEGT. This CDR3 comprises 16 residues.

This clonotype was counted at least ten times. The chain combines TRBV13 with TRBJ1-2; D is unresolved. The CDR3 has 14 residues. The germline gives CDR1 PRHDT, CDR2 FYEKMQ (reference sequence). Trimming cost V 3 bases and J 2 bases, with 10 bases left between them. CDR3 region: CASSFHSRNYGYTF. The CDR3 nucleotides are TGTGCCAGCAGCTTCCACAGCAGGAACTATGGCTACACCTTC.

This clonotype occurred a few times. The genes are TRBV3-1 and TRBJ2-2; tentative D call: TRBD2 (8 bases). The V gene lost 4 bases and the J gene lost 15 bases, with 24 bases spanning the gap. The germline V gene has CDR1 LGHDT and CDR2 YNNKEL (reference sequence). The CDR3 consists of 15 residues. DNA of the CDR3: TGTGCCAGCAGCCTTTCAGGACAGGCGAACGGGAGGGTGTTTTTT. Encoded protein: CASSLSGQANGRVFF. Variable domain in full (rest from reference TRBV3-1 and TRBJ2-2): DTAVSQTPKYLVTQMGNDKSIKCEQNLGHDTMYWYKQDSKKFLKIMFSYNNKELIINETVPNRFSPKSPDKAHLNLHINSLELGDSAVYFCASSLSGQANGRVFFGEGSRLTVL.